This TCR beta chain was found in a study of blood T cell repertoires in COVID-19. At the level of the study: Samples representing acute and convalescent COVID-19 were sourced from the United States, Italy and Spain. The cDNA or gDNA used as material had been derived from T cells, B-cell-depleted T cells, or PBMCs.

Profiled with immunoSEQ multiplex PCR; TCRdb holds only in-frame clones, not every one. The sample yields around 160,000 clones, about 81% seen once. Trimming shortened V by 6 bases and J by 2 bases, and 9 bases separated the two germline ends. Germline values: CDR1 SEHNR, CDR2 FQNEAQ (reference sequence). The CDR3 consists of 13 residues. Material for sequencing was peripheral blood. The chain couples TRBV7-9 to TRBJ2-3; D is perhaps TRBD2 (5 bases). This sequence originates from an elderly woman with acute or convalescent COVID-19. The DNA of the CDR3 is TGTGCCAGCAGAAGAGGGTACACAGATACGCAGTATTTT. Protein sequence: CASRRGYTDTQYF.